This T cell receptor beta chain was profiled in a study of CD8 T cells in Susac syndrome. Study conclusions and caveats: It was acknowledged in the study that its TCR sequencing and HLA analysis involved a relatively small number of individuals.

When the RNA was reverse transcribed, random hexamers were used with an input of roughly 0.5 to 1 ug. immunoSEQ multiplex PCR amplified TCR beta CDR3 across 54 Vbeta, 13 Jbeta. MiXCR was run by TCRdb on the immunoSEQ multiplex PCR reads, yielding one entry per CDR3 protein. Counted here are about 210,000 distinct CDR3 sequences, about 95% occurring once; the ten biggest clones make up 0.085% to 0.1%. Germline values: CDR1 LGHDT, CDR2 YNNKEL (reference sequence). Trimming cost V 5 bases and J 8 bases, with 12 bases left between them. The CDR3 contains 12 residues. In the multiple sclerosis control group, patients were treatment-naive and had stable or active relapsing-remitting disease. Bulk CD8+ and CD4+ cells came from magnetic negative isolation; CD8+ TEMRA by FACS. In regard to this clonotype: Antigen specificity is unknown.

The rearrangement uses TRBV3-1 and TRBJ1-2; D not certain. The receptor was derived from a human donor with multiple sclerosis. What was sequenced was CD4+ T cells from PBMCs. The CDR3 region has the DNA TGTGCCAGCAGCTATCAAGGGAAAGGCTACACCTTC. It codes for CASSYQGKGYTF. Full variable domain (outside the CDR3, taken from reference TRBV3-1 and TRBJ1-2): DTAVSQTPKYLVTQMGNDKSIKCEQNLGHDTMYWYKQDSKKFLKIMFSYNNKELIINETVPNRFSPKSPDKAHLNLHINSLELGDSAVYFCASSYQGKGYTFGSGTRLTVV.